This T cell receptor beta chain was profiled in a study of blood T cell repertoires in COVID-19. In the study overall: Samples taken during acute and convalescent COVID-19 were collected in the United States, Italy and Spain. Nucleic acid was either cDNA or gDNA, and it came from T cells, B-cell-depleted T cells, or PBMCs.

The germline CDR1 and CDR2 sequences are SGHAT and FQNNGV. This CDR3 has 15 residues. V lost 1 base, J lost 5 bases, and 11 bases lay in between. Authors' analysis steps: Estimated nucleated cell counts came from reference gene primer amplification. Some clones are missing from TCRdb's copy, which holds only in-frame ones; the method was immunoSEQ multiplex PCR. V and J calls and clone size follow that table, whereas D and trimming were derived from the DNA. The sample carries more than 40,000 clones, 70% to 90% recorded once. The rearrangement uses TRBV11-2 and TRBJ2-2; D is possibly TRBD2 (6 bases). This TCR was sampled from a human donor in a cohort sampled during active COVID-19. The donor label of this sample is uncertain. Sequencing used peripheral blood. In nucleotides, the CDR3 is TGTGCCAGCAGCTTAGTGCGGGGTCGGACCGGGGAGCTGTTTTTT. This codes for CASSLVRGRTGELFF.